What follows are 26 T cell receptor beta chains derived from one specimen sequenced in a study of T cell responses to AZD1222 COVID-19 vaccine. The table came from immunoSEQ multiplex PCR; TCRdb's copy has only in-frame clones and leaves some out. The data show about 100,000 clones, roughly 91% seen once. The sequences come from peripheral blood, collected on day 0 of AZD1222 vaccination. The receptors here all came from an adult in good health.

CDR3 sequence reads: CASSRAGSSGNTIYF. As DNA, the CDR3 is TGTGCCAGTAGCCGGGCAGGTTCCTCTGGAAACACCATATATTTT. The rearrangement uses TRBV19 and TRBJ1-3, with D uncertain. V was trimmed by 6 bases and J by 0 bases, leaving 12 bases between them. CDR1 and CDR2 from the germline V gene are LNHDA and SQIVND (reference sequence). This CDR3 region has 15 residues.

The chain carries TRBV6-5 and TRBJ1-5; no clear D. Trimming removed 6 bases from V and 7 bases from J, with 13 bases in between. Germline-derived CDR1 and CDR2 are MNHEY and SVGAGI. The CDR3 extends over 13 amino acids. The CDR3 is CASSPNQDQPQHF. In DNA, the CDR3 is TGTGCCAGCAGCCCCAATCAGGACCAGCCCCAGCATTTT.

The V and J genes are TRBV7-9 and TRBJ2-1; TRBD1 aligns across 8 bases. This CDR3 has 15 amino acids. The junction had 12 bases not matched to a gene; V was cut back by 5 bases and J by 9 bases. Germline values: CDR1 SEHNR, CDR2 FQNEAQ (reference sequence). The CDR3 DNA reads TGTGCCAGCAGCAAAGGTGCAGGGGGCAAGAGTGAGCAGTTCTTC. Protein product: CASSKGAGGKSEQFF. Filled out from reference TRBV7-9 and TRBJ2-1, the complete variable domain reads DTGVSQNPRHKITKRGQNVTFRCDPISEHNRLYWYRQTLGQGPEFLTYFQNEAQLEKSRLLSDRFSAERPKGSFSTLEIQRTEQGDSAMYLCASSKGAGGKSEQFFGPGTRLTVL.

The V call is TRBV10-2, the J call TRBJ1-3; TRBD1 aligns across 7 bases. The CDR3 consists of 16 residues. CDR1 is WSHSY and CDR2 is SAAADI in the germline V gene. The junction had 4 bases not matched to a gene; V was cut back by 0 bases and J by 2 bases. CDR3 sequence: CASSESIGGPGNTIYF. The CDR3 DNA reads TGCGCCAGCAGTGAGTCGATAGGGGGCCCTGGAAACACCATATATTTT.

This CDR3 reads CASSFWGGNSPLHF. The CDR3 DNA reads as TGTGCCAGCAGTTTCTGGGGAGGAAATTCACCCCTCCACTTT. V is TRBV27 and J is TRBJ1-6; D is uncertain. The CDR3 spans 14 residues. Deletions cut 3 bases from V and 7 bases from J, with 10 bases between. Per the germline V gene, CDR1 is MNHEY and CDR2 is SMNVEV (reference sequence).

The chain couples TRBV4-2 to TRBJ1-1; D remains unclear. V lost 4 bases to trimming and J lost 1 base, with 10 bases between them. The CDR3 has 14 residues. Per germline, CDR1 LGHNA and CDR2 YNFKEQ. DNA for the CDR3: TGTGCCAGCAGCCCAGATCGGGGGAACACTGAAGCTTTCTTT. It translates to CASSPDRGNTEAFF.

The V gene is TRBV28, the J gene TRBJ2-7, with D perhaps matching TRBD1 (6 bases). Germline V gene sequence: CDR1 MDHEN, CDR2 SYDVKM. The CDR3 totals 13 residues. V was pared by 8 bases and J by 2 bases, with 13 bases between. The CDR3 nucleotides are TGTGCCAGCGTCCGGGACATCCCCTACGAGCAGTACTTC. The encoded protein is CASVRDIPYEQYF. The full variable domain, rest sourced from reference TRBV28 and TRBJ2-7, is DVKVTQSSRYLVKRTGEKVFLECVQDMDHENMFWYRQDPGLGLRLIYFSYDVKMKEKGDIPEGYSVSREKKERFSLILESASTNQTSMYLCASVRDIPYEQYFGPGTRLTVT.

The chain has TRBV4-2 and TRBJ1-2; the match to TRBD1 covers 8 bases. This CDR3 region has 15 residues. CDR1 is LGHNA and CDR2 is YNFKEQ in the germline V gene. Trimming took 1 base from V and 6 from J; bases not matched to a gene: 7. The CDR3 region has the DNA TGTGCCAGCAGCCAAGCCCCGGACAGGGTGGATGGCTACACCTTC. Protein: CASSQAPDRVDGYTF.

The J gene is TRBJ2-7, the V gene TRBV19, with 12 bases aligning to TRBD2. After removal of 5 bases from V and 0 bases from J, the junction contained 11 bases not matched to a gene. The CDR3 consists of 18 residues. CDR1 LNHDA and CDR2 SQIVND come from the germline V gene (reference sequence). CDR3 coding DNA: TGTGCCAGTAGTTCGGGGGAACTAGCGGGAGGCCGCTCCTACGAGCAGTACTTC. It translates to CASSSGELAGGRSYEQYF.

This clone was counted once. The genes are TRBV7-3 and TRBJ2-7; D is unclear. Trimming removed 1 base at V and 2 bases at J, with 12 bases between. The germline CDR1 and CDR2 sequences are SGHTA and FQGTGA. The CDR3 is 15 amino acids. This CDR3 is CASSLRVSGAYEQYF. The CDR3, as DNA: TGTGCCAGCAGCTTAAGGGTCTCTGGGGCCTACGAGCAGTACTTC.

V usage is TRBV25-1 and J usage is TRBJ2-7; D is unclear. This CDR3 spans 11 amino acids. Trimming shortened V by 8 bases and J by 9 bases, and 14 bases separated the two germline ends. CDR1 and CDR2 from the germline V gene are MGHDK and SYGVNS. The CDR3 spells CASSVLSSQYF. CDR3 coding DNA: TGTGCCAGCTCTGTTCTTAGCTCGCAGTACTTC.

V gene TRBV5-1 combines with J gene TRBJ2-7; the match to TRBD1 covers 7 bases. Trimming took 4 bases from V and 5 from J; bases not matched to a gene: 9. Per the germline V gene, CDR1 is SGHRS and CDR2 is YFSETQ. The CDR3 totals 14 residues. The CDR3 reads CASSPGQLIHEQYF. CDR3 in DNA: TGCGCCAGCAGCCCGGGACAGTTGATCCACGAGCAGTACTTC.

About this clone itself: At the DNA level, this CDR3 is encoded by other sequences in the same sample as well. The chain has TRBV19 and TRBJ1-1; possibly TRBD1 for D (5 bases). The CDR3 loop spans 13 amino acids. Trimming stripped 3 bases from V and 1 base from J, with 6 bases between. Germline V gives CDR1 LNHDA, CDR2 SQIVND (reference sequence). The CDR3 DNA reads TGTGCCAGTAGTATCCAGGGGAACACTGAAGCTTTCTTT. Its protein is CASSIQGNTEAFF.

V is TRBV4-2 and J is TRBJ1-4; TRBD1 is a possible D gene (6 bases). Deletions cut 1 base from V and 5 bases from J, with 8 bases between. This CDR3 is 14 amino acids long. Germline CDR1 is LGHNA and CDR2 is YNFKEQ. DNA for the CDR3: TGTGCCAGCAGCCAAGGGCAGGGGAATGAAAAACTGTTTTTT. Residues: CASSQGQGNEKLFF.

The V call is TRBV3-1 (or the pseudogene TRBV3-2), the J call TRBJ2-5, with D perhaps TRBD1 (5 bases). Germline V gene sequence: CDR1 LGHDT, CDR2 YNNKEL (reference sequence). The CDR3 covers 15 residues. With 0 bases removed from V and 2 bases from J, the gap between germline ends came to 10 bases. CDR3 region: CASSQDRVAQETQYF. For the CDR3, the DNA is TGTGCCAGCAGCCAAGACAGGGTGGCGCAAGAGACCCAGTACTTC.

This clone was recorded only once. This sequence joins TRBV6-1 and TRBJ1-3; 9 bases map to TRBD1. Germline V lookup: CDR1 MNHNS, CDR2 SASEGT. J lost 3 bases, V lost 4 bases, and 7 bases had no gene match. CDR3 length: 16 amino acids. CDR3 amino acids: CASSALQGASGNTIYF. The CDR3 coding sequence is TGTGCCAGCAGTGCCCTACAGGGGGCAAGTGGAAACACCATATATTTT.

The J gene is TRBJ1-1, the V gene TRBV5-1; 8 bases are a match to TRBD1. The CDR3 loop spans 15 amino acids. The germline CDR1 and CDR2 sequences are SGHRS and YFSETQ. J was trimmed by 5 bases and V by 4 bases; bases with no gene match: 10. CDR3 nucleotide sequence: TGCGCCAGCAGCCCCGGACAGGGTCTGGGGACTGAAGCTTTCTTT. Translating gives CASSPGQGLGTEAFF.

The V gene is TRBV10-1, the J gene TRBJ2-2, with D possibly TRBD1 on 5 matching bases. Trimming took off 10 bases at V and 2 bases at J, with 14 bases between the two ends. Germline CDR1 reads WNHNN; CDR2 reads SYGVQD (reference sequence). This CDR3 is built from 14 residues. This CDR3 is CATQQQVNTGELFF. The CDR3 DNA sequence: TGCGCCACCCAACAACAGGTTAACACCGGGGAGCTGTTTTTT.

CDR3 in DNA: TGTGCCAGCAGCCCGACAGCTACCTATGGCTACACCTTC. It yields the protein CASSPTATYGYTF. This chain joins TRBV27 and TRBJ1-2, with a weak D call TRBD1 (5 bases). V lost 6 bases, J lost 4 bases, and 12 bases lay in between. Looked up from germline, CDR1 is MNHEY and CDR2 is SMNVEV (reference sequence). The CDR3 length is 13 residues.

In DNA form, the CDR3 reads TGTGCCAGCAGTTTAAAGAGGACTAGCGGTTACAATGAGCAGTTCTTC. This encodes CASSLKRTSGYNEQFF. V gene TRBV27 combines with J gene TRBJ2-1, with 10 positions matching TRBD2. The CDR3 runs 16 residues. Germline loops: CDR1 MNHEY, CDR2 SMNVEV (reference sequence). Trimming cost V 2 bases and J 4 bases; bases outside gene matches: 5.

The V and J genes are TRBV29-1 and TRBJ2-1; tentative D call: TRBD2 (6 bases). V gave up 3 bases and J gave up 0 bases, with 9 bases separating them. The CDR3 has 14 amino acids. Germline CDR1 SQVTM, CDR2 ANQGSEA. The CDR3 DNA follows: TGCAGCGTTGATAGCGGTCGCTCCTACAATGAGCAGTTCTTC. This sequence encodes CSVDSGRSYNEQFF.

The chain uses TRBV9 and TRBJ1-6; TRBD1 is a possible D gene (5 bases). CDR1 is SGDLS and CDR2 is YYNGEE in the germline V gene. The CDR3 runs to 15 residues. Trimming took 1 base from V and 6 from J, leaving 11 bases between them. The DNA of the CDR3 is TGTGCCAGCAGCGTAAGCAGGGATCGTAATTCACCCCTCCACTTT. As protein: CASSVSRDRNSPLHF.

CDR3 sequence reads: CASRGLIISNQPQHF. The CDR3 DNA reads as TGTGCCAGCAGGGGGCTAATAATAAGCAATCAGCCCCAGCATTTT. This chain connects TRBV21-1 to TRBJ1-5; TRBD1, as called in the table, went unchecked against the DNA. TRBV21-1 is a listed pseudogene. CDR3 length: 15 amino acids.

The chain recombines TRBV27 with TRBJ1-1; no clear D. The CDR3 is 11 amino acids. Trimming took off 7 bases at V and 0 bases at J, with 3 bases between the two ends. Germline V gene data show CDR1 as MNHEY and CDR2 as SMNVEV (reference sequence). CDR3 amino acids: CASKMNTEAFF. The CDR3 region has the DNA TGTGCCAGCAAAATGAACACTGAAGCTTTCTTT.

On this clone itself: A junction boundary mismatches the germline segment, possibly from a read error. J is TRBJ2-5 and V is TRBV11-3; tentatively, D is TRBD1 (5 bases). CDR1 and CDR2 from the germline V gene are SGHNT and YENEEA. The CDR3 totals 14 residues. The CDR3 region has the DNA TGTGCCAGCAGCCTAGACAGCAAAGCGGAGACCCAGTACTTC. Encoded protein: CASSLDSKAETQYF.

The chain couples TRBV2 to TRBJ1-1; D remains unclear. Germline V gene sequence: CDR1 SNHLY, CDR2 FYNNEI. The CDR3 covers 11 residues. V was trimmed by 4 bases and J by 6 bases, leaving 6 bases between them. For the CDR3, the DNA is TGTGCCAGCAGTGGGTGGGCTGAAGCTTTCTTT. Translated, it gives CASSGWAEAFF. The full variable domain, in which reference TRBV2 and TRBJ1-1 provide the parts outside the CDR3, is EPEVTQTPSHQVTQMGQEVILRCVPISNHLYFYWYRQILGQKVEFLVSFYNNEISEKSEIFDDQFSVERPDGSNFTLKIRSTKLEDSAMYFCASSGWAEAFFGQGTRLTVV.